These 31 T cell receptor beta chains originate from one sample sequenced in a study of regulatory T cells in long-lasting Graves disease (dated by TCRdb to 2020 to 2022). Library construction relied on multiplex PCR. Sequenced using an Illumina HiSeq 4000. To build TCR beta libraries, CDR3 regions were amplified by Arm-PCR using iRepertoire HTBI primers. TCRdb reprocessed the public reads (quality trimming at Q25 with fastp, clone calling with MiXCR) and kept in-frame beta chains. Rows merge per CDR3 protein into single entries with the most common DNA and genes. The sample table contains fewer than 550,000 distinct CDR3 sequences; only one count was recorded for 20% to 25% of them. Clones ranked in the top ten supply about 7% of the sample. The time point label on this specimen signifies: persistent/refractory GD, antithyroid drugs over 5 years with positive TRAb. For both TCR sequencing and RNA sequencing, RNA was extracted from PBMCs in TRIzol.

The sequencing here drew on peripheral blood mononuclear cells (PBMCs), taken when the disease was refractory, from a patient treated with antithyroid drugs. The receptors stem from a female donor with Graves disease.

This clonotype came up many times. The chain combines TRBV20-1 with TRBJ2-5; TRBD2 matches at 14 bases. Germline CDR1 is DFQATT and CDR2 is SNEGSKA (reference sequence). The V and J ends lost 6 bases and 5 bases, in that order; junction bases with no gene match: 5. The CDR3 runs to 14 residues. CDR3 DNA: TGCAGTGCGGAAGGGACTAGCGGGAGTGAGACCCAGTACTTC. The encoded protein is CSAEGTSGSETQYF.

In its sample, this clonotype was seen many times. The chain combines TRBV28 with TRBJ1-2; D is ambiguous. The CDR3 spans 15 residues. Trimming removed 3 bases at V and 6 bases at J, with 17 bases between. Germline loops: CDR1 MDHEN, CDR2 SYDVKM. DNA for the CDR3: TGTGCCAGCAGTTTTTCTCAGGCAGGTTCAAATGGCTACACCTTC. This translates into CASSFSQAGSNGYTF.

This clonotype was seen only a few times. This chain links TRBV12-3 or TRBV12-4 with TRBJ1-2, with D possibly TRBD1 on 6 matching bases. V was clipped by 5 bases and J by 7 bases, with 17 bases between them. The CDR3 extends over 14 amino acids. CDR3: CASSPDRTWGGYTF. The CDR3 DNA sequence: TGTGCCAGCAGTCCTGACAGGACGTGGGGTGGCTACACCTTC.

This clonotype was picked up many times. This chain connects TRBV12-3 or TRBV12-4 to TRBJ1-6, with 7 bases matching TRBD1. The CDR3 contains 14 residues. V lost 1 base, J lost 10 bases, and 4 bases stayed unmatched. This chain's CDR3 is CASSLGTGGSPLHF. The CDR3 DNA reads TGTGCCAGCAGTTTAGGGACAGGCGGGTCACCCCTCCACTTT.

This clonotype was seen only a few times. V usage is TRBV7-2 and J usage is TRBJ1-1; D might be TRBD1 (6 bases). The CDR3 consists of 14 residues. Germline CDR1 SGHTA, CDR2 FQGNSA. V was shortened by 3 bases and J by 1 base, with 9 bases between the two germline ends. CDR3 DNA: TGTGCCAGCAGCTTTGTGGACAGGAACACTGAAGCTTTCTTT. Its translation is CASSFVDRNTEAFF.

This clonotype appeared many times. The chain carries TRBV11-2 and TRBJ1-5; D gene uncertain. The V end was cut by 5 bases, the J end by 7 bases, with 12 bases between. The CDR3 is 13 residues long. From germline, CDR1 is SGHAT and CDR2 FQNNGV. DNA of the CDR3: TGTGCCAGCAGCCAAGACGGAGGCCAGCCCCAGCATTTT. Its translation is CASSQDGGQPQHF.

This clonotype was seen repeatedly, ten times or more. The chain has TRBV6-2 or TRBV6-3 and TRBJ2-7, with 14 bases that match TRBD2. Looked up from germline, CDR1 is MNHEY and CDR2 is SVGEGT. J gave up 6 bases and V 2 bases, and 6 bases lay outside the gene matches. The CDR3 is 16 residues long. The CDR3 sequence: CASSYRGTSGRGEQYF. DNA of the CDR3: TGTGCCAGCAGTTACAGAGGGACTAGCGGGAGAGGCGAGCAGTACTTC.

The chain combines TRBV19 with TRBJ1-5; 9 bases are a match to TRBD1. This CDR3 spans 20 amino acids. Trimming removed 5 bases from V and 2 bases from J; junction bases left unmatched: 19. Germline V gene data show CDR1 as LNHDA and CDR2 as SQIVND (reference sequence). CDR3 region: CASSGLKRDREGEGNQPQHF. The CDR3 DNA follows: TGTGCCAGTAGTGGTCTTAAGCGGGACAGGGAGGGGGAAGGCAATCAGCCCCAGCATTTT. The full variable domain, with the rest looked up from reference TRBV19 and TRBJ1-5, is DGGITQSPKYLFRKEGQNVTLSCEQNLNHDAMYWYRQDPGQGLRLIYYSQIVNDFQKGDIAEGYSVSREKKESFPLTVTSAQKNPTAFYLCASSGLKRDREGEGNQPQHFGDGTRLSIL.

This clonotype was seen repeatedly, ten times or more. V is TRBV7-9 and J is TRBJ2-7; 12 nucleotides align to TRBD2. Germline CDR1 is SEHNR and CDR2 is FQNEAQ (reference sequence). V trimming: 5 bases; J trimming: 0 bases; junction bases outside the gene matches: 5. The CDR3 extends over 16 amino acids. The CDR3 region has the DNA TGTGCCAGCAGCCCATTGGGACTAGCGGGCTCCTACGAGCAGTACTTC. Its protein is CASSPLGLAGSYEQYF.

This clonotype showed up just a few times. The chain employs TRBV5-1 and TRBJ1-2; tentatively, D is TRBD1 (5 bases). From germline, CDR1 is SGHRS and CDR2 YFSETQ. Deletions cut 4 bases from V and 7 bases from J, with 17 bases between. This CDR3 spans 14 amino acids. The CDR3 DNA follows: TGCGCCAGCAGCGAGGGACTTGAAGTGGTTGGCTACACCTTC. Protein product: CASSEGLEVVGYTF.

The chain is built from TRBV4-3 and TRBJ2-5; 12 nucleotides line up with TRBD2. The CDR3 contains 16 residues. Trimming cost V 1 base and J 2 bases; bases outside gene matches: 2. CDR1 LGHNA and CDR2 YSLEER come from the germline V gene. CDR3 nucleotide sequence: TGCGCCAGCAGCCAAGGGACTAGCGGGACACAAGAGACCCAGTACTTC. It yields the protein CASSQGTSGTQETQYF.

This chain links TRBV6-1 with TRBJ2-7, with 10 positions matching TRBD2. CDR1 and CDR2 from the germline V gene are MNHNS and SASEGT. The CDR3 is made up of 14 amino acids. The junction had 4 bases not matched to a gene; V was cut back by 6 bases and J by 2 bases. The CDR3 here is CASRPSGRAYEQYF. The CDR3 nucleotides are TGTGCCAGCAGACCCAGCGGGAGGGCCTACGAGCAGTACTTC.

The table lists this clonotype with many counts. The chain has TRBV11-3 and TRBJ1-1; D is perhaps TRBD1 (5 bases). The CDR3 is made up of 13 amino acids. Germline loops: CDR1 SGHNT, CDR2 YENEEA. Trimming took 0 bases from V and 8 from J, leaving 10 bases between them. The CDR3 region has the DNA TGTGCCAGCAGCTTAGAGTCAGGGTTGGAAGCTTTCTTT. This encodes CASSLESGLEAFF.

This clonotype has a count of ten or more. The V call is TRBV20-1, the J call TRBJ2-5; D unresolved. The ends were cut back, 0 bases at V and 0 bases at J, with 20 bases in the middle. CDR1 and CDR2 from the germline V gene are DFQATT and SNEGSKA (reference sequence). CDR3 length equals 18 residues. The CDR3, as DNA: TGCAGTGCTAGAGATGAGTTTACGGGCCACTCGTACCAAGAGACCCAGTACTTC. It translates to CSARDEFTGHSYQETQYF.

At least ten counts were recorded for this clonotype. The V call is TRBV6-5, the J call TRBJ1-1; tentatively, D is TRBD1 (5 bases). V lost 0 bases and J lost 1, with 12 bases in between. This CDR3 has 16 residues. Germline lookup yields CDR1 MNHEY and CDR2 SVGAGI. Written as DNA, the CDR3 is TGTGCCAGCAGTTACTCGAGGGGCGGAAGGAACACTGAAGCTTTCTTT. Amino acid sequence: CASSYSRGGRNTEAFF.

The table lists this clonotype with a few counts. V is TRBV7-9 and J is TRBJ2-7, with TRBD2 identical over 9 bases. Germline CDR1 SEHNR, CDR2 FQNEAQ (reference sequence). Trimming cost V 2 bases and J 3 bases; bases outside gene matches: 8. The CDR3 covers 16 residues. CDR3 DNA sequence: TGTGCCAGCAGCTTAACGATAGCGGGAGAACTCTACGAGCAGTACTTC. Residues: CASSLTIAGELYEQYF.

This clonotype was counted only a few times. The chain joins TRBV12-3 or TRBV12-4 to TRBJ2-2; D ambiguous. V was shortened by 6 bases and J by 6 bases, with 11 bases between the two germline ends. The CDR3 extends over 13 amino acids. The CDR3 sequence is CASSPIVAGELFF. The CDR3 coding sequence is TGTGCCAGCAGCCCCATAGTGGCCGGGGAGCTGTTTTTT.

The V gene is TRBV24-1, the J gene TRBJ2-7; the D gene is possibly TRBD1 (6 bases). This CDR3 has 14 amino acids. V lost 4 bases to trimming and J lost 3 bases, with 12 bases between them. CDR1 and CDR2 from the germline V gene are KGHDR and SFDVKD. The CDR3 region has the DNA TGTGCCACCAGTGACCCCGGGACAAACTACGAGCAGTACTTC. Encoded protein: CATSDPGTNYEQYF.

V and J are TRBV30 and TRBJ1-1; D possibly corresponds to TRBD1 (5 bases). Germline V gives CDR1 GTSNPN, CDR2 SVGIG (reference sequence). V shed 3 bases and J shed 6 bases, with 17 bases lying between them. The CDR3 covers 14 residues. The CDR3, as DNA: TGTGCCTGGAGGCCTGCAGGGAGCAAGTCTGAAGCTTTCTTT. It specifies CAWRPAGSKSEAFF.

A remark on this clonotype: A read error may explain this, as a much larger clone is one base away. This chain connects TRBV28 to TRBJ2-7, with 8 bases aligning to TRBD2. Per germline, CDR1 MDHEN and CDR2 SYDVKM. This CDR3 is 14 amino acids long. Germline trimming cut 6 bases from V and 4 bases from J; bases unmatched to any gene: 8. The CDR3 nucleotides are TGTGCCAGCAGCGTCGGGGGGGGGGAATACGAGCAGTACTTC. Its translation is CASSVGGGEYEQYF.

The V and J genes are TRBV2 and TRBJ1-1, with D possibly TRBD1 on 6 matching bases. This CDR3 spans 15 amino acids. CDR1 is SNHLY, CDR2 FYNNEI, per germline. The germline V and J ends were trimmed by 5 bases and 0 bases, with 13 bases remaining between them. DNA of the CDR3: TGTGCCAGCAGTCACTGGGAGGGGGTGAACACTGAAGCTTTCTTT. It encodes CASSHWEGVNTEAFF.

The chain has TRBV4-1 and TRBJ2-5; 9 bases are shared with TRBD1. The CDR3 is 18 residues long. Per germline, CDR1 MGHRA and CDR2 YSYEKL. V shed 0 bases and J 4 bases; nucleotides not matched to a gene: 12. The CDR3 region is CASSQETAGTGIRETQYF. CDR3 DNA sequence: TGCGCCAGCAGCCAAGAGACGGCAGGGACAGGGATTCGAGAGACCCAGTACTTC.

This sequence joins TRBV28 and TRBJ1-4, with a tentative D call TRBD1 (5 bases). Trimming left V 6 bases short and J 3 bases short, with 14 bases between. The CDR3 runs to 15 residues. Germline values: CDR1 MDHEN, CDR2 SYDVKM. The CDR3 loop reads CASSSVAGANEKLFF. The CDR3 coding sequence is TGTGCCAGCAGCTCCGTAGCGGGGGCTAATGAAAAACTGTTTTTT. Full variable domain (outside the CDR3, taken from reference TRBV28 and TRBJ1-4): DVKVTQSSRYLVKRTGEKVFLECVQDMDHENMFWYRQDPGLGLRLIYFSYDVKMKEKGDIPEGYSVSREKKERFSLILESASTNQTSMYLCASSSVAGANEKLFFGSGTQLSVL.

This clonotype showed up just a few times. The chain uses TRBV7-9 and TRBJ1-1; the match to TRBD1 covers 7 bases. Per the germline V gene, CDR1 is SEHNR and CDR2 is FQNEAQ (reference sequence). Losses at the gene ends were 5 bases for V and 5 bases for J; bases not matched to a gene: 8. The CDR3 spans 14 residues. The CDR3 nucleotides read TGTGCCAGCAGCCGAACGACAGGGAAGACTGAAGCTTTCTTT. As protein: CASSRTTGKTEAFF.

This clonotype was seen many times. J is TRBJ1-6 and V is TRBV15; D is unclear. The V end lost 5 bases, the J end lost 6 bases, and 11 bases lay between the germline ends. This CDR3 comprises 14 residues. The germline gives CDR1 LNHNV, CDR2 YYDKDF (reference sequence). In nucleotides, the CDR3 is TGTGCCACCAGCGGACGAGGGTCTAATTCACCCCTCCACTTT. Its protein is CATSGRGSNSPLHF.

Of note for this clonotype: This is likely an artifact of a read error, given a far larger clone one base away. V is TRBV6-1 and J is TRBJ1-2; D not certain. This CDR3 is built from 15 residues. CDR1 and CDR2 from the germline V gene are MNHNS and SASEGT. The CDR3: CASSNRAPLGNGYAF. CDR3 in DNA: TGTGCCAGCAGTAACCGGGCCCCCCTGGGCAATGGCTACGCCTTC.

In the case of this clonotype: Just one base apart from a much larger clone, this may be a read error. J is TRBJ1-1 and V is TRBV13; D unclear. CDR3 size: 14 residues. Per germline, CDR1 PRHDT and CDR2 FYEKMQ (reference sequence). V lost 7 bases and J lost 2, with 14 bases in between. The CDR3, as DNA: TGTGCCAGCAAAGAGTGTTTGAGTAACACTGAAGCTTTCTTT. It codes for CASKECLSNTEAFF. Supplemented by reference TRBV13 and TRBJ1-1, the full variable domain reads AAGVIQSPRHLIKEKRETATLKCYPIPRHDTVYWYQQGPGQDPQFLISFYEKMQSDKGSIPDRFSAQQFSDYHSELNMSSLELGDSALYFCASKECLSNTEAFFGQGTRLTVV.

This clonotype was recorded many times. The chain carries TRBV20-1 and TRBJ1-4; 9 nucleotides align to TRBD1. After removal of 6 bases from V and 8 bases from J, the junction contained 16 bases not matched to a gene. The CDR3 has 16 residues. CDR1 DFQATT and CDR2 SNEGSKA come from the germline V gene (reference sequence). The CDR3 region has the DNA TGCAGTGCGGTGCGGGGGACAGGGTCGCTAAGGGAAAAACTGTTTTTT. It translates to CSAVRGTGSLREKLFF.

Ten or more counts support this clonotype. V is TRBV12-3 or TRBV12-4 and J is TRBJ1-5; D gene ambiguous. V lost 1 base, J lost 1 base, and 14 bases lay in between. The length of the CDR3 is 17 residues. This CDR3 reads CASSLGGGLRSNQPQHF. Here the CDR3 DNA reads TGTGCCAGCAGTTTAGGCGGAGGGTTGAGGAGCAATCAGCCCCAGCATTTT.

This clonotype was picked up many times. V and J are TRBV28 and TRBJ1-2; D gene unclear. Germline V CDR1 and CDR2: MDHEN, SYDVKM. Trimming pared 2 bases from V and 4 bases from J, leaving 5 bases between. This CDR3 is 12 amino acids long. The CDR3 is CASSLGPYGYTF. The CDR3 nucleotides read TGTGCCAGCAGTTTAGGCCCCTATGGCTACACCTTC.

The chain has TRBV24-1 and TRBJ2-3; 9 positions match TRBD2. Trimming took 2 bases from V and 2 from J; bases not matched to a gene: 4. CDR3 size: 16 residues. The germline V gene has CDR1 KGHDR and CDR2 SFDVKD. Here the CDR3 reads CATSDWASGITDTQYF. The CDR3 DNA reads TGTGCCACCAGTGATTGGGCTAGCGGGATCACAGATACGCAGTATTTT.